Below are 29 T cell receptor beta chains sequenced from a single sample in a study of human T cells and chemical hapten exposure. One entry per CDR3 protein, called by TCRdb with MiXCR from the RACE reads. The table has 350,000 to 450,000 distinct CDR3 sequences, approximately 5.1% seen once. Time point described: pre-sensitization, week 0. The treatment here: therapeutic diphenylcyclopropenone sensitization with weekly scalp DPC. The specimen comprised whole blood, sampled in connection with sensitization to the hapten diphenylcyclopropenone (DPC). The receptors were gathered from a woman between 50 and 59 years old with alopecia areata. Some clones in this sample may be carry-over from other donors' samples.

The chain is built from TRBV7-2 and TRBJ1-6; D remains unclear. Looked up from germline, CDR1 is SGHTA and CDR2 is FQGNSA. The CDR3 runs to 16 residues. The germline V and J ends were trimmed by 5 bases and 8 bases, with 19 bases remaining between them. The CDR3 loop reads CASSPGLRKKDSPLHF. The CDR3, as DNA: TGTGCCAGCAGCCCGGGTTTAAGGAAGAAGGATTCACCCCTCCACTTT.

This clonotype has a count of ten or more. CDR3 sequence reads: CASSFLSGGSLDTQYF. The CDR3 DNA is TGCGCCAGCAGCTTCCTTAGCGGGGGGAGTCTAGATACGCAGTATTTT. The rearrangement links TRBV5-1 to TRBJ2-3; 10 positions agree with TRBD2. Germline V gene sequence: CDR1 SGHRS, CDR2 YFSETQ. V trimming: 2 bases; J trimming: 5 bases; junction bases outside the gene matches: 8. This CDR3 is 16 amino acids long. The entire variable domain, with the rest obtained from reference TRBV5-1 and TRBJ2-3, is as follows: KAGVTQTPRYLIKTRGQQVTLSCSPISGHRSVSWYQQTPGQGLQFLFEYFSETQRNKGNFPGRFSGRQFSNSRSEMNVSTLELGDSALYLCASSFLSGGSLDTQYFGPGTRLTVL.

The CDR3 sequence is CASSQEMVSSGNTIYF. The CDR3 nucleotides are TGTGCCAGCAGCCAAGAGATGGTCAGCTCTGGAAACACCATATATTTT. The chain carries TRBV4-2 and TRBJ1-3; no definite D call. The CDR3 contains 16 residues. Germline-derived CDR1 and CDR2 are LGHNA and YNFKEQ. With 0 bases removed from V and 0 bases from J, the gap between germline ends came to 9 bases.

The gene calls are TRBV14 and TRBJ1-2; no clear D. V lost 0 bases and J 7 bases, leaving 15 bases between the germline ends. Looked up from germline, CDR1 is SGHDN and CDR2 is FVKESK. This CDR3 has 15 amino acids. The CDR3 protein is CASSQDRRGLSGYTF. The CDR3 DNA sequence: TGTGCCAGCAGCCAAGATAGGCGCGGCTTAAGTGGCTACACCTTC.

This chain uses TRBV10-3 with TRBJ1-3; D ambiguous. V was pared by 0 bases and J by 0 bases, with 6 bases between. Germline loops: CDR1 ENHRY, CDR2 SYGVKD. CDR3 size: 15 residues. The DNA of the CDR3 is TGTGCCATCAGTGAGTCCACGGTCTCTGGAAACACCATATATTTT. Translated, it gives CAISESTVSGNTIYF.

In its sample, this clonotype was seen many times. This rearrangement joins TRBV9 to TRBJ1-3; D is unclear. Germline V lookup: CDR1 SGDLS, CDR2 YYNGEE. Trimming cost V 0 bases and J 4 bases, with 14 bases left between them. This CDR3 is 16 amino acids long. The CDR3 loop reads CASSVATTAKGNTIYF. CDR3 in DNA: TGTGCCAGCAGCGTAGCTACGACGGCAAAAGGAAACACCATATATTTT.

The rearrangement uses TRBV10-3 and TRBJ2-1; D gene uncertain. Germline-derived CDR1 and CDR2 are ENHRY and SYGVKD. This CDR3 spans 11 amino acids. V lost 6 bases to trimming and J lost 1 base, with 1 base between them. CDR3 DNA sequence: TGTGCCATCAGGTCCTACAATGAGCAGTTCTTC. Translated: CAIRSYNEQFF.

In its sample, this clonotype was seen many times. V usage is TRBV3-1 and J usage is TRBJ1-2; D ambiguous. With 0 bases removed from V and 2 bases from J, the gap between germline ends came to 7 bases. Germline-derived CDR1 and CDR2 are LGHDT and YNNKEL (reference sequence). The CDR3 is 14 amino acids. The CDR3 spells CASSQDGRNYGYTF. The CDR3 coding sequence is TGTGCCAGCAGCCAAGACGGAAGAAACTATGGCTACACCTTC.

This clonotype has at least ten counts. This sequence joins TRBV12-3 or TRBV12-4 and TRBJ1-5; D is unresolved. This CDR3 region has 11 residues. Trimming shortened V by 3 bases and J by 9 bases, and 6 bases separated the two germline ends. The CDR3 reads CASSFYGPQHF. For the CDR3, the DNA is TGTGCCAGCAGTTTTTACGGGCCCCAGCATTTT.

Ten or more counts support this clonotype. This rearrangement joins TRBV3-1 to TRBJ2-2; D is unclear. Germline CDR1 LGHDT, CDR2 YNNKEL (reference sequence). Between the trimmed V and J ends, which lost 7 bases and 2 bases, there was a span of 14 bases. This CDR3 region has 15 residues. CDR3 residues: CASTTMGTNTGELFF. DNA for the CDR3: TGTGCCAGCACCACGATGGGCACTAACACCGGGGAGCTGTTTTTT.

This clonotype was counted ten times or more. CDR3 loop: CASTLRPEIGYTF. The CDR3 DNA follows: TGTGCCAGCACCTTACGTCCGGAAATTGGCTACACCTTC. The V gene is TRBV6-6, the J gene TRBJ1-2; D is uncertain. CDR3 length equals 13 residues. Trimming left V 7 bases short and J 7 bases short, with 16 bases between. The germline V gene encodes CDR1 MNHNY and CDR2 SVGAGI (reference sequence).

This clonotype was seen at least ten times. V and J are TRBV6-5 and TRBJ2-5, with a tentative D call TRBD1 (5 bases). The CDR3 length is 13 residues. Germline V gene data show CDR1 as MNHEY and CDR2 as SVGAGI. Trimming took off 6 bases at V and 5 bases at J, with 13 bases between the two ends. This CDR3 reads CASRSGIRETQYF. CDR3 bases: TGTGCCAGCAGGTCAGGGATCCGGGAGACCCAGTACTTC.

V and J are TRBV9 and TRBJ1-1, with 7 nucleotides matching TRBD1. The length of the CDR3 is 15 residues. Germline V gene sequence: CDR1 SGDLS, CDR2 YYNGEE. The V and J ends lost 0 bases and 1 base, in that order; junction bases with no gene match: 3. The CDR3 nucleotides read TGTGCCAGCAGCGTAGGGGACAGCACGAACACTGAAGCTTTCTTT. The encoded protein is CASSVGDSTNTEAFF.

J is TRBJ2-6 and V is TRBV5-6; D gene unclear. Germline lookup yields CDR1 SGHDT and CDR2 YYEEEE. V was trimmed by 4 bases and J by 4 bases, leaving 9 bases between them. CDR3 length: 14 residues. The CDR3, as DNA: TGTGCCAGCAGCACAAACGGCGGGGCCAACGTCCTGACTTTC. Its translation is CASSTNGGANVLTF. Filled out from reference TRBV5-6 and TRBJ2-6, the complete variable domain reads DAGVTQSPTHLIKTRGQQVTLRCSPKSGHDTVSWYQQALGQGPQFIFQYYEEEERQRGNFPDRFSGHQFPNYSSELNVNALLLGDSALYLCASSTNGGANVLTFGAGSRLTVL.

In its sample, this clonotype was seen a few times. The chain joins TRBV6-5 to TRBJ2-2; 8 bases map to TRBD1. J lost 5 bases, V lost 7 bases, and 12 bases had no gene match. The CDR3 has 16 amino acids. Germline CDR1 MNHEY, CDR2 SVGAGI. The CDR3 DNA reads as TGTGCCAGCACTAGATCGACAGGGGCTGGGACCGGGGAGCTGTTTTTT. Translation gives CASTRSTGAGTGELFF.

The rearrangement uses TRBV5-1 and TRBJ2-3; 9 bases agree with TRBD2. The CDR3 totals 16 residues. Germline V gene sequence: CDR1 SGHRS, CDR2 YFSETQ. V lost 4 bases and J lost 7; bases outside the gene matches: 13. CDR3 sequence: CASSQPTLAGLNTQYF. The CDR3 coding sequence is TGCGCCAGCAGCCAACCCACTCTAGCGGGACTTAATACGCAGTATTTT.

This CDR3 reads CASSYSVGLAGRIYEQYF. For the CDR3, the DNA is TGTGCCAGCAGCTACTCCGTTGGACTAGCGGGGAGGATATACGAGCAGTACTTC. The rearrangement uses TRBV7-2 and TRBJ2-7; the match to TRBD2 covers 12 bases. The CDR3 loop spans 18 amino acids. Trimming at V came to 4 bases and at J to 4 bases, leaving 14 bases not matched to a gene. CDR1 is SGHTA and CDR2 is FQGNSA in the germline V gene.

The J gene is TRBJ2-2, the V gene TRBV24-1; unclear D gene. CDR1 is KGHDR and CDR2 is SFDVKD in the germline V gene. The CDR3 totals 15 residues. Trimming stripped 7 bases from V and 5 bases from J, with 16 bases between. The CDR3 DNA is TGTGCCACCAGCCCCTCAGACCAGAGAACCGGGGAGCTGTTTTTT. This codes for CATSPSDQRTGELFF.

This clonotype has ten or more counts. This rearrangement joins TRBV12-3 or TRBV12-4 to TRBJ2-7, with D possibly being TRBD1 (5 bases). CDR3 size: 14 residues. V lost 2 bases and J 0 bases, leaving 8 bases between the germline ends. This chain's CDR3 is CASSLQGSSYEQYF. CDR3 nucleotide sequence: TGTGCCAGCAGTTTACAGGGAAGCTCCTACGAGCAGTACTTC.

The rearrangement joins TRBV2 to TRBJ2-4; possible D gene TRBD1, 5 bases. The CDR3 covers 16 residues. CDR1 SNHLY and CDR2 FYNNEI come from the germline V gene. With 4 bases removed from V and 0 bases from J, the gap between germline ends came to 13 bases. CDR3 amino acids: CASSVEGALAKNIQYF. For the CDR3, the DNA is TGTGCCAGCAGTGTAGAAGGGGCTTTAGCCAAAAACATTCAGTACTTC.

This clonotype was seen only a few times. This chain connects TRBV23-1 to TRBJ2-7; D unresolved. TRBV23-1 is classed as an ORF, of uncertain function. The length of the CDR3 is 15 residues. V dropped 0 bases and J dropped 3 bases, with 12 bases sitting between them. CDR3 in amino acids: CASSQSGHPSYEQYF. CDR3 nucleotide sequence: TGCGCCAGCAGTCAATCTGGCCACCCTAGCTACGAGCAGTACTTC.

This clonotype came up many times. The rearrangement links TRBV12-5 to TRBJ2-4; 10 bases are a match to TRBD2. CDR3 length: 17 amino acids. V was clipped by 1 base and J by 4 bases; unmatched bases: 7. Germline lookup yields CDR1 LGHNT and CDR2 FRNRAP. CDR3 coding DNA: TGTGCTAGTGGTTTGGCCGATCTAGCGGGGGTAAAAAACATTCAGTACTTC. It encodes CASGLADLAGVKNIQYF.

The chain combines TRBV7-9 with TRBJ2-7, with 9 bases fitting TRBD1. The CDR3 is 14 residues long. V lost 11 bases to trimming and J lost 6 bases; unmatched junction nucleotides: 14. Germline CDR1 is SEHNR and CDR2 is FQNEAQ (reference sequence). The CDR3: CACTPGQGTSEQYF. CDR3 bases: TGTGCCTGCACCCCGGGACAGGGAACGTCCGAGCAGTACTTC.

This clonotype was seen a few times. The CDR3 reads CASSLDTGVSMNIQYF. DNA for the CDR3: TGTGCCAGCAGTTTGGATACAGGGGTATCAATGAACATTCAGTACTTC. The rearrangement uses TRBV12-3 or TRBV12-4 and TRBJ2-4, with 7 bases identical to TRBD1. Unmatched junction bases numbered 12, after V lost 3 bases and J lost 7 bases. The CDR3 loop spans 16 amino acids.

The table lists this clonotype with a few counts. This chain joins TRBV7-2 and TRBJ1-1; D call uncertain. The CDR3 totals 13 residues. Germline loops: CDR1 SGHTA, CDR2 FQGNSA. Trimming removed 3 bases at V and 7 bases at J, with 12 bases between. In nucleotides, the CDR3 is TGTGCCAGCAGCTTTTTAAGGACGGGTGAAGCTTTCTTT. It encodes CASSFLRTGEAFF. The full variable domain, its missing parts supplied by reference TRBV7-2 and TRBJ1-1, is GAGVSQSPSNKVTEKGKDVELRCDPISGHTALYWYRQSLGQGLEFLIYFQGNSAPDKSGLPSDRFSAERTGGSVSTLTIQRTQQEDSAVYLCASSFLRTGEAFFGQGTRLTVV.

This clonotype was seen only a few times. The chain has TRBV7-8 and TRBJ1-5; D is unresolved. V was shortened by 5 bases and J by 0 bases, with 14 bases between the two germline ends. The CDR3 totals 16 residues. Germline values: CDR1 SGHVS, CDR2 FQNEAQ. The CDR3 sequence is CASSLRVRGSNQPQHF. The CDR3 DNA follows: TGTGCCAGCAGCCTACGCGTCAGAGGTAGCAATCAGCCCCAGCATTTT.

This rearrangement joins TRBV15 to TRBJ1-5, with 8 positions matching TRBD1. Germline V lookup: CDR1 LNHNV, CDR2 YYDKDF (reference sequence). V trimming: 5 bases; J trimming: 2 bases; junction bases outside the gene matches: 5. The CDR3 extends over 15 amino acids. This chain's CDR3 is CATSPGQGGNQPQHF. DNA for the CDR3: TGTGCCACCAGCCCTGGACAGGGAGGCAATCAGCCCCAGCATTTT.

This clonotype came up many times. The V and J genes are TRBV3-1 and TRBJ2-7; D uncertain. The V gene's germline CDR1 is LGHDT and CDR2 YNNKEL (reference sequence). There are 15 residues in the CDR3. The ends were cut back, 4 bases at V and 0 bases at J, with 13 bases in the middle. The CDR3 DNA reads as TGTGCCAGCAGCCGGGGTGGCTTGGTCTCCTACGAGCAGTACTTC. Protein: CASSRGGLVSYEQYF.

This clonotype has ten or more counts. V and J are TRBV20-1 and TRBJ2-3, with D perhaps matching TRBD1 (5 bases). The CDR3 consists of 12 residues. V lost 1 base and J lost 4, with 6 bases in between. The germline V gene encodes CDR1 DFQATT and CDR2 SNEGSKA (reference sequence). The CDR3 sequence is CSARVQADTQYF. CDR3 DNA: TGCAGTGCTAGAGTACAGGCAGATACGCAGTATTTT.